These 29 T cell receptor beta chains came from one sample sequenced in a study of response to subunit inactivated influenza vaccine. TCRdb processed the RT-PCR reads anew with MiXCR; each CDR3 protein has one entry. The sample yields about 700,000 distinct CDR3 sequences, approximately 15% seen once. Sample: PBMCs from blood, taken 14 days before vaccination. These receptors all stem from a man aged 45 to 65 who received an inactivated influenza vaccine.

This clonotype was seen many times. V gene TRBV7-2 combines with J gene TRBJ2-3, with D perhaps being TRBD1 or TRBD2 (5 bases each). Germline V gives CDR1 SGHTA, CDR2 FQGNSA. This CDR3 spans 13 amino acids. The germline V and J ends were trimmed by 3 bases and 5 bases, with 9 bases remaining between them. For the CDR3, the DNA is TGTGCCAGCAGCTTGGGGGTAGGAGATACGCAGTATTTT. Encoded protein: CASSLGVGDTQYF.

The CDR3, as DNA: TGCGCCAGCAGCGACCAAGGGGTGGGTCAGCCCCAGCATTTT. Translation: CASSDQGVGQPQHF. V gene TRBV5-1 combines with J gene TRBJ1-5, with D possibly being TRBD1 (5 bases). This CDR3 is 14 amino acids long. Trimming shortened V by 4 bases and J by 6 bases, and 14 bases separated the two germline ends. The germline V gene has CDR1 SGHRS and CDR2 YFSETQ.

This clonotype has a count of ten or more. This chain connects TRBV12-3 or TRBV12-4 to TRBJ1-2, with 12 bases matching TRBD1. The CDR3 contains 16 residues. V lost 3 bases to trimming and J lost 7 bases; unmatched junction nucleotides: 9. The CDR3 sequence: CASSFYGTGGAGGYTF. CDR3 nucleotide sequence: TGTGCCAGCAGTTTTTACGGGACAGGGGGCGCGGGTGGCTACACCTTC.

This clonotype appeared a few times. This chain connects TRBV30 to TRBJ2-5; 10 bases map to TRBD1. CDR3 length: 13 residues. The junction had 3 bases not matched to a gene; V was cut back by 3 bases and J by 5 bases. CDR1 and CDR2 (germline): GTSNPN, SVGIG (reference sequence). The CDR3 here is CAWRGQGRETQYF. The DNA of the CDR3 is TGTGCCTGGAGGGGACAGGGGCGGGAGACCCAGTACTTC.

This clonotype was detected only a few times. The chain couples TRBV12-3 or TRBV12-4 to TRBJ1-2, with D unresolved. V lost 5 bases to trimming and J lost 5 bases, with 9 bases between them. The CDR3 spans 12 residues. The CDR3 spells CASSPLQYGYTF. The CDR3 coding sequence is TGTGCCAGCAGTCCCTTACAATATGGCTACACCTTC.

V and J are TRBV27 and TRBJ2-5; 8 nucleotides align to TRBD1. V lost 5 bases and J lost 5; bases outside the gene matches: 10. From germline, CDR1 is MNHEY and CDR2 SMNVEV (reference sequence). This CDR3 spans 15 amino acids. The CDR3 loop reads CASSQSGQVVETQYF. The CDR3 coding sequence is TGTGCCAGCAGTCAATCGGGACAGGTTGTGGAGACCCAGTACTTC.

This clonotype has just a few counts. This chain joins TRBV10-2 and TRBJ2-7; no clear D gene. Trimming took off 1 base at V and 0 bases at J, with 4 bases between the two ends. This CDR3 spans 13 amino acids. CDR1 is WSHSY, CDR2 SAAADI, per germline. The CDR3 coding sequence is TGCGCCAGCAGTGAGTTCCCCTCCTACGAGCAGTACTTC. As protein: CASSEFPSYEQYF.

The chain carries TRBV20-1 and TRBJ1-2, with a weak D call TRBD1 (6 bases). Germline assignment: CDR1 DFQATT and CDR2 SNEGSKA (reference sequence). The V and J ends lost 3 bases and 0 bases respectively, with 8 bases between them. This CDR3 contains 13 residues. The CDR3 coding sequence is TGCAGTGCTAGGGACAGAGCTAACTATGGCTACACCTTC. Protein: CSARDRANYGYTF.

This clonotype was seen a handful of times. The V and J genes are TRBV29-1 and TRBJ2-5, with 11 bases fitting TRBD1. The V segment lost 6 bases and the J segment 5 bases; nucleotides outside the gene matches: 8. The CDR3 runs to 14 residues. Looked up from germline, CDR1 is SQVTM and CDR2 is ANQGSEA. The CDR3, as DNA: TGCAGCGTGGCAAGGACAGGGGGCAGGGAGACCCAGTACTTC. It encodes CSVARTGGRETQYF.

This clonotype has at least ten counts. V gene TRBV5-1 combines with J gene TRBJ2-3; 9 nucleotides agree with TRBD2. The CDR3 runs to 14 residues. Germline trimming cut 7 bases from V and 4 bases from J; bases unmatched to any gene: 7. The germline V gene has CDR1 SGHRS and CDR2 YFSETQ. CDR3 in amino acids: CASALTSGADTQYF. CDR3 DNA sequence: TGCGCCAGCGCCCTGACTAGCGGCGCAGATACGCAGTATTTT.

In this sample, this clonotype turned up a few times. This chain joins TRBV4-3 and TRBJ2-2; D may match TRBD1 or TRBD2 (5 bases each). This CDR3 is 14 amino acids long. V shed 0 bases and J shed 8 bases, with 10 bases lying between them. Germline loops: CDR1 LGHNA, CDR2 YSLEER. As DNA, the CDR3 is TGCGCCAGCAGCCAAGATGAGGGGTTAGGGGAGCTGTTTTTT. It translates to CASSQDEGLGELFF.

The V call is TRBV7-9, the J call TRBJ2-7; possible D gene TRBD1, 5 bases. Germline V lookup: CDR1 SEHNR, CDR2 FQNEAQ (reference sequence). The CDR3 has 13 amino acids. Trimming stripped 4 bases from V and 4 bases from J, with 11 bases between. CDR3 in amino acids: CASSSQGRYEQYF. The CDR3 DNA reads as TGTGCCAGCAGCTCCCAGGGCCGATACGAGCAGTACTTC.

This clonotype was detected a few times. V usage is TRBV20-1 and J usage is TRBJ2-5; tentatively, D is TRBD1 or TRBD2 (5 bases each). Between the trimmed V and J ends, which lost 6 bases and 3 bases, there was a span of 17 bases. Germline CDR1 and CDR2: DFQATT and SNEGSKA (reference sequence). The CDR3 spans 14 residues. CDR3 residues: CSADTGRREETQYF. The CDR3, as DNA: TGCAGTGCGGACACGGGACGGAGAGAAGAGACCCAGTACTTC.

The V call is TRBV18, the J call TRBJ1-1; the match to TRBD1 covers 7 bases. CDR3 length equals 14 residues. Germline values: CDR1 KGHSH, CDR2 LQKENI. V shed 2 bases and J 6 bases; nucleotides not matched to a gene: 6. CDR3 sequence: CASSPNGTAPEAFF. CDR3 DNA: TGTGCCAGCTCACCAAACGGGACAGCCCCTGAAGCTTTCTTT.

This clonotype was recorded a few times. This chain connects TRBV18 to TRBJ2-1; no clear D gene. V was pared by 5 bases and J by 5 bases, with 13 bases between. CDR1 is KGHSH and CDR2 is LQKENI in the germline V gene. This CDR3 comprises 14 residues. CDR3 sequence reads: CASSVSLFNNEQFF. CDR3 nucleotides: TGTGCCAGCTCAGTTAGCCTATTCAACAATGAGCAGTTCTTC.

This chain links TRBV5-1 with TRBJ2-1, with D tentatively TRBD1 (7 bases). The CDR3 length is 18 residues. V lost 0 bases and J 6 bases, leaving 22 bases between the germline ends. The germline gives CDR1 SGHRS, CDR2 YFSETQ. The CDR3 region is CASSLAPGGSRRSNEQFF. As DNA, the CDR3 is TGCGCCAGCAGCTTGGCCCCAGGGGGGAGCCGGAGGTCCAATGAGCAGTTCTTC.

This clonotype was detected only a few times. The chain is built from TRBV28 and TRBJ1-1; D unclear. Trimming shortened V by 5 bases and J by 4 bases, and 14 bases separated the two germline ends. Per germline, CDR1 MDHEN and CDR2 SYDVKM. The CDR3 extends over 14 amino acids. This chain's CDR3 is CASSPDLVSTEAFF. Here the CDR3 DNA reads TGTGCCAGCAGTCCCGACCTAGTTTCCACTGAAGCTTTCTTT. Full variable domain (rest looked up from reference TRBV28 and TRBJ1-1): DVKVTQSSRYLVKRTGEKVFLECVQDMDHENMFWYRQDPGLGLRLIYFSYDVKMKEKGDIPEGYSVSREKKERFSLILESASTNQTSMYLCASSPDLVSTEAFFGQGTRLTVV.

The chain uses TRBV2 and TRBJ1-2, with TRBD1 as a possible D gene (5 bases). Germline V lookup: CDR1 SNHLY, CDR2 FYNNEI. This CDR3 contains 12 residues. The V end was cut by 4 bases, the J end by 5 bases, with 8 bases between. The CDR3 sequence is CASSGGWYGYTF. The CDR3 nucleotides are TGTGCCAGCAGTGGGGGGTGGTATGGCTACACCTTC.

The chain carries TRBV6-2 or TRBV6-3 and TRBJ2-4, with a tentative D call TRBD1 (5 bases). V was cut by 7 bases and J by 0 bases, with 16 bases left in between. CDR1 MNHEY and CDR2 SVGEGT come from the germline V gene. The CDR3 is 16 residues long. DNA for the CDR3: TGTGCCAGCATTTCGGGCGGACACCAAGCCAAAAACATTCAGTACTTC. Its protein is CASISGGHQAKNIQYF.

This chain uses TRBV10-3 with TRBJ2-2; D uncertain. The germline V gene has CDR1 ENHRY and CDR2 SYGVKD. CDR3 length: 14 amino acids. V was trimmed by 3 bases and J by 0 bases, leaving 5 bases between them. CDR3 residues: CAISEHANTGELFF. The CDR3 nucleotides are TGTGCCATCAGTGAACACGCGAACACCGGGGAGCTGTTTTTT.

The J gene is TRBJ1-1, the V gene TRBV7-9; D perhaps matches TRBD1 (6 bases). Germline-derived CDR1 and CDR2 are SEHNR and FQNEAQ (reference sequence). The CDR3 is 16 residues long. The V and J ends lost 0 bases and 4 bases respectively, with 15 bases between them. The CDR3 coding sequence is TGTGCCAGCAGCTTAGCGGCAGGGGTCATAGGCACTGAAGCTTTCTTT. Its protein product is CASSLAAGVIGTEAFF. Full variable domain (outside the CDR3, taken from reference TRBV7-9 and TRBJ1-1): DTGVSQNPRHKITKRGQNVTFRCDPISEHNRLYWYRQTLGQGPEFLTYFQNEAQLEKSRLLSDRFSAERPKGSFSTLEIQRTEQGDSAMYLCASSLAAGVIGTEAFFGQGTRLTVV.

This rearrangement joins TRBV20-1 to TRBJ2-3; perhaps TRBD2 as D (5 bases). The V gene's germline CDR1 is DFQATT and CDR2 SNEGSKA (reference sequence). The length of the CDR3 is 17 residues. With 0 bases removed from V and 2 bases from J, the gap between germline ends came to 18 bases. CDR3 in amino acids: CSARDRSPSTSTDTQYF. The CDR3 region has the DNA TGCAGTGCTAGAGATCGGTCTCCTAGCACTTCCACAGATACGCAGTATTTT.

This clonotype came up many times. The genes are TRBV4-1 and TRBJ2-5, with TRBD1 identical over 10 bases. The CDR3 is 16 amino acids. V lost 4 bases to trimming and J lost 5 bases; unmatched junction nucleotides: 10. Germline V gives CDR1 MGHRA, CDR2 YSYEKL. The CDR3 reads CASSLGGTGARETQYF. CDR3 nucleotides: TGCGCCAGCAGCCTCGGCGGGACAGGGGCAAGGGAGACCCAGTACTTC.

This clonotype was seen repeatedly, ten times or more. This chain uses TRBV29-1 with TRBJ1-1, with TRBD1 as a possible D gene (5 bases). The CDR3 extends over 11 amino acids. Germline CDR1 SQVTM, CDR2 ANQGSEA. DNA for the CDR3: TGCATGGGGCAGACGAACACTGAAGCTTTCTTT. Residues: CMGQTNTEAFF.

This clonotype has more than one count but fewer than ten. The genes are TRBV9 and TRBJ2-3; D is uncertain. CDR3 length: 14 residues. Trimming cost V 3 bases and J 3 bases, with 11 bases left between them. In germline, CDR1 is SGDLS, CDR2 YYNGEE. CDR3 sequence reads: CASSGLGITDTQYF. DNA of the CDR3: TGTGCCAGCAGCGGACTCGGTATAACAGATACGCAGTATTTT.

This clonotype occurred a few times. The rearrangement links TRBV24-1 to TRBJ1-2; maybe TRBD1 (5 bases). CDR3 length: 12 residues. CDR1 is KGHDR, CDR2 SFDVKD, per germline. Between the trimmed V and J ends, which lost 5 bases and 8 bases, there was a span of 11 bases. CDR3 DNA: TGTGCCACCAGTGCCCAGGGTTACGGCTACACCTTC. This sequence encodes CATSAQGYGYTF.

This clonotype was counted at least ten times. The chain links TRBV6-5 to TRBJ1-1, with D possibly TRBD1 on 5 matching bases. Between the trimmed V and J ends, which lost 2 bases and 0 bases, there was a span of 10 bases. CDR1 and CDR2 (germline): MNHEY, SVGAGI. This CDR3 contains 15 residues. In DNA form, the CDR3 reads TGTGCCAGCAGTTACAGGGGCAGCATGAACACTGAAGCTTTCTTT. Protein sequence: CASSYRGSMNTEAFF.

This clonotype was counted a few times. V usage is TRBV15 and J usage is TRBJ2-7; TRBD1 agrees at 9 bases. The V gene's germline CDR1 is LNHNV and CDR2 YYDKDF (reference sequence). Germline trimming cut 0 bases from V and 5 bases from J; bases unmatched to any gene: 8. This CDR3 is 16 amino acids long. The CDR3, as DNA: TGTGCCACCAGCAGAGATTTCGGGACAGGGAGGAACGAGCAGTACTTC. It specifies CATSRDFGTGRNEQYF.

This clonotype was recorded many times. The gene calls are TRBV10-3 and TRBJ2-3; D is uncertain. Germline V gene lookup returns CDR1 ENHRY and CDR2 SYGVKD. The CDR3 is made up of 11 amino acids. Between the trimmed V and J ends, which lost 0 bases and 5 bases, there was a span of 0 bases. The CDR3 loop is CAISESDTQYF. The CDR3 nucleotides read TGTGCCATCAGTGAGTCAGATACGCAGTATTTT.